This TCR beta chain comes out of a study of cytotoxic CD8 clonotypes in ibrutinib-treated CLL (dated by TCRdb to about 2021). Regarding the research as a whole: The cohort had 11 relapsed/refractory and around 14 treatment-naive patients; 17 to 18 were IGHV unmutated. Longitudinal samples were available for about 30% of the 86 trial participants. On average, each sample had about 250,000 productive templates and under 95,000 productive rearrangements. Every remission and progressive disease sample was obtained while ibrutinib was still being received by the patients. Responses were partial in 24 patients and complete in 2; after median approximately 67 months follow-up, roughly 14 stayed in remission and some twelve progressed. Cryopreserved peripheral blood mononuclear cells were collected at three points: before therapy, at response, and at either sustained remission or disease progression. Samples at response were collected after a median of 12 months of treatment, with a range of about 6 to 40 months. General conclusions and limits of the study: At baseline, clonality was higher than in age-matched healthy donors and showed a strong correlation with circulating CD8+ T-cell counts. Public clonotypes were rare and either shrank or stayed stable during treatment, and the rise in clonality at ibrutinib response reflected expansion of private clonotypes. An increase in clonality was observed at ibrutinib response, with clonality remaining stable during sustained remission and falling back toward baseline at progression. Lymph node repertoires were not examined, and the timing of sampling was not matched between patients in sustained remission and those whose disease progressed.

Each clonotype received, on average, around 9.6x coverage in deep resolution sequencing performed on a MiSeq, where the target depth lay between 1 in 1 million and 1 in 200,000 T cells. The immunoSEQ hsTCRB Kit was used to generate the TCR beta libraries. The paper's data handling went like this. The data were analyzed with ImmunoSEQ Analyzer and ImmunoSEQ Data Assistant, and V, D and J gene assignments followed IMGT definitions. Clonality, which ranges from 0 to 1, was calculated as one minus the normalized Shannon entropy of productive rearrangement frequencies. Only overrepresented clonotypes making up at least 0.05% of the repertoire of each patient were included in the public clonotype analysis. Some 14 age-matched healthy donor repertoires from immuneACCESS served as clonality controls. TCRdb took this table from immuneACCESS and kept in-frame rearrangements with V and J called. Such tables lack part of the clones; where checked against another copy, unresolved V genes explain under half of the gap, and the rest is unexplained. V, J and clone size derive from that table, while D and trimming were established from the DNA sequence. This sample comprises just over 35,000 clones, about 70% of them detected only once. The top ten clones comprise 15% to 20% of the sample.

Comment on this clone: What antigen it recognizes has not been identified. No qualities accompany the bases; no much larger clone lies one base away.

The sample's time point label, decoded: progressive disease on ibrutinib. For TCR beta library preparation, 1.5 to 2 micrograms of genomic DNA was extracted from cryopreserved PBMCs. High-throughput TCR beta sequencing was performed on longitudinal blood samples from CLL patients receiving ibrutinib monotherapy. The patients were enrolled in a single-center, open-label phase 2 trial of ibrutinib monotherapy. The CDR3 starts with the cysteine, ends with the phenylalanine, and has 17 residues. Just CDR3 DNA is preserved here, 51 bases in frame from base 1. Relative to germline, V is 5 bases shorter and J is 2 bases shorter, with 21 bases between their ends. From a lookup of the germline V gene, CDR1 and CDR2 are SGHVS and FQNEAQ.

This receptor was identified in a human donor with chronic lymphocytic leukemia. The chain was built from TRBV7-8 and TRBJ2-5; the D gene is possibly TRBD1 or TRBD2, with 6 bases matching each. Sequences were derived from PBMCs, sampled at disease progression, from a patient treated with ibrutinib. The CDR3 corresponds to CASSLRMGGAWQETQYF. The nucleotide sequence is TGTGCCAGCAGCCTTAGAATGGGGGGCGCTTGGCAAGAGACCCAGTACTTC. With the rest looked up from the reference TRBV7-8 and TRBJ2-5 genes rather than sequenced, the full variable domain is GAGVSQSPRYKVAKRGQDVALRCDPISGHVSLFWYQQALGQGPEFLTYFQNEAQLDKSGLPSDRFFAERPEGSVSTLKIQRTQQEDSAVYLCASSLRMGGAWQETQYFGPGTRLLVL.